Listed here are 17 T cell receptor beta chains from one sample, sequenced in a study of shared clonotypes between healthy human individuals. Repertoires were generated with immunoSEQ multiplex PCR, while TCRdb's copy carries only in-frame clones and drops some. The sample holds over a million clones, around 95% seen once. Specimen: naive CD4+ T cells sorted from blood. Indicated subset: CD45RA+ positively selected. Receptor source: a man aged 25 to 40 in good health.

The chain employs TRBV5-6 and TRBJ1-2; D might be TRBD1 (5 bases). The CDR3 spans 19 residues. V lost 1 base to trimming and J lost 2 bases, with 24 bases between them. Germline CDR1 SGHDT, CDR2 YYEEEE. The CDR3 bases are TGTGCCAGCAGCTTGTTCGTTCCAGGGACTGAATATCAAAACTATGGCTACACCTTC. Protein product: CASSLFVPGTEYQNYGYTF.

V usage is TRBV14 and J usage is TRBJ1-5; TRBD1 aligns across 8 bases. V lost 8 bases to trimming and J lost 2 bases; unmatched junction nucleotides: 14. CDR3 length: 17 residues. Germline CDR1 SGHDN, CDR2 FVKESK. This CDR3 reads CASPGQGASMGNQPQHF. CDR3 bases: TGTGCCAGCCCCGGACAGGGCGCTTCTATGGGCAATCAGCCCCAGCATTTT.

V is TRBV27 and J is TRBJ2-1, with 8 bases fitting TRBD2. V was clipped by 8 bases and J by 0 bases; unmatched bases: 6. The CDR3 covers 15 residues. CDR1 is MNHEY, CDR2 SMNVEV, per germline (reference sequence). CDR3 sequence: CASRSGVGSYNEQFF. The CDR3 nucleotides read TGTGCCAGCCGTAGCGGGGTAGGCTCCTACAATGAGCAGTTCTTC.

The chain carries TRBV6-1 and TRBJ2-7; TRBD2 matches 7 bases. Germline loops: CDR1 MNHNS, CDR2 SASEGT. With V trimmed by 11 bases and J by 2 bases, 9 bases remained unmatched. The CDR3 runs 13 residues. The chain's CDR3 is CAVSERGPYEQYF. In DNA, the CDR3 is TGTGCCGTATCTGAGCGGGGCCCCTACGAGCAGTACTTC.

CDR3 in DNA: TGTGCCAGCAGCTTGGTCGTTGACTCTGAAGCTTTCTTT. This codes for CASSLVVDSEAFF. The rearrangement uses TRBV7-2 and TRBJ1-1, with D uncertain. The CDR3 has 13 residues. V lost 3 bases, J lost 6 bases, and 11 bases lay in between. In germline, CDR1 is SGHTA, CDR2 FQGNSA.

The gene calls are TRBV7-9 and TRBJ2-1, with a possible D match to TRBD2 (6 bases). The CDR3 loop spans 15 amino acids. Germline assignment: CDR1 SEHNR and CDR2 FQNEAQ (reference sequence). V lost 7 bases to trimming and J lost 8 bases, with 21 bases between them. Here the CDR3 reads CASKLRELDLDEQFF. In DNA form, the CDR3 reads TGTGCCAGCAAACTACGGGAGCTTGATTTGGATGAGCAGTTCTTC.

This rearrangement joins TRBV9 to TRBJ1-1, with TRBD1 matching over 8 bases. CDR1 SGDLS and CDR2 YYNGEE come from the germline V gene. The V gene end was trimmed by 7 bases and the J gene end by 2 bases; junction bases not matched to a gene: 4. CDR3 length equals 13 residues. The CDR3 sequence is CASAGQANTEAFF. The CDR3, as DNA: TGTGCCAGCGCGGGACAGGCAAACACTGAAGCTTTCTTT.

The DNA for the CDR3 is TGTGCCAGCAGTTTAAGCCGGGTTGCGGGGTTATACAATGAGCAGTTCTTC. Encoded protein: CASSLSRVAGLYNEQFF. The chain employs TRBV28 and TRBJ2-1; a possible D gene is TRBD2 (6 bases). V was shortened by 2 bases and J by 4 bases, with 18 bases between the two germline ends. Germline V gene sequence: CDR1 MDHEN, CDR2 SYDVKM. The CDR3 runs 17 residues.

The genes are TRBV29-1 and TRBJ1-1, with TRBD1 as a possible D gene (6 bases). This CDR3 has 10 residues. Per the germline V gene, CDR1 is SQVTM and CDR2 is ANQGSEA. V was cut by 8 bases and J by 7 bases, with 11 bases left in between. DNA for the CDR3: TGCAGCTCCGAGGGGGATGAAGCTTTCTTT. Amino acids: CSSEGDEAFF.

This chain joins TRBV5-1 and TRBJ2-7; 7 nucleotides align to TRBD1. Germline V gene data show CDR1 as SGHRS and CDR2 as YFSETQ. The CDR3 has 14 residues. V gave up 0 bases and J gave up 5 bases; unmatched junction bases: 5. In nucleotides, the CDR3 is TGCGCCAGCAGCTTGGACAGGGGTAGGGACGAGCAGTACTTC. Amino acid sequence: CASSLDRGRDEQYF.

V gene TRBV29-1 combines with J gene TRBJ2-2; 7 bases map to TRBD2. The CDR3 sequence is 11 residues long. With V trimmed by 7 bases and J by 7 bases, 3 bases remained unmatched. Germline V gene lookup returns CDR1 SQVTM and CDR2 ANQGSEA. Here the CDR3 reads CSARGVGELFF. The DNA of the CDR3 is TGCAGCGCCCGGGGGGTCGGGGAGCTGTTTTTT.

The CDR3 loop is CASSVGAGVGSDEQFF. In nucleotides, the CDR3 is TGTGCCAGCAGCGTGGGAGCGGGAGTAGGGTCGGATGAGCAGTTCTTC. The gene calls are TRBV9 and TRBJ2-1; 8 nucleotides match TRBD2. Germline trimming cut 2 bases from V and 8 bases from J; bases unmatched to any gene: 12. Germline loops: CDR1 SGDLS, CDR2 YYNGEE. The CDR3 runs to 16 residues.

V gene TRBV14 combines with J gene TRBJ2-7, with D unclear. The germline V gene encodes CDR1 SGHDN and CDR2 FVKESK. V was pared by 4 bases and J by 0 bases, with 7 bases between. The CDR3 contains 13 residues. The CDR3 spells CASSPLSSYEQYF. The CDR3 nucleotides read TGTGCCAGCAGCCCTTTAAGCTCCTACGAGCAGTACTTC.

The gene calls are TRBV10-3 and TRBJ2-1; D could derive from TRBD1 or TRBD2 (5 bases each). The germline V gene encodes CDR1 ENHRY and CDR2 SYGVKD. The V end lost 6 bases, the J end lost 3 bases, and 18 bases lay between the germline ends. CDR3 length: 16 residues. The CDR3 region has the DNA TGTGCCATCAGCGAAAGGGACGTTTTGGGCTACAATGAGCAGTTCTTC. Its translation: CAISERDVLGYNEQFF.

The chain has TRBV27 and TRBJ2-3; D unresolved. The CDR3 runs to 13 residues. Germline assignment: CDR1 MNHEY and CDR2 SMNVEV (reference sequence). Trimming stripped 5 bases from V and 3 bases from J, with 9 bases between. The CDR3 DNA sequence: TGTGCCAGCAGTCGCCCGCCGACAGATACGCAGTATTTT. Residues: CASSRPPTDTQYF.

The chain links TRBV28 to TRBJ1-4; TRBD1 is a possible D gene (5 bases). Trimming left V 4 bases short and J 4 bases short, with 10 bases between. This CDR3 is 14 amino acids long. The V gene's germline CDR1 is MDHEN and CDR2 SYDVKM. CDR3 sequence (DNA): TGTGCCAGCAGTTGGGGGTGGGGTAATGAAAAACTGTTTTTT. Protein product: CASSWGWGNEKLFF.

The V and J genes are TRBV2 and TRBJ1-1; the match to TRBD1 covers 8 bases. Germline V CDR1 and CDR2: SNHLY, FYNNEI. V dropped 3 bases and J dropped 11; count of bases not matched to a gene: 5. The CDR3 length is 12 residues. CDR3 sequence reads: CASSEQGASAFF. CDR3 nucleotides: TGTGCCAGCAGTGAGCAGGGGGCGTCGGCTTTCTTT.